This TCR beta chain derives from a study of T cells in Graves' hyperthyroidism and ophthalmopathy. Amplification of TCR beta CDR3 regions used RNA as the template. The primer set for the first-round RT-PCR of the TCR CDR3 was HTBI. MiXCR, applied by TCRdb to the multiplex PCR reads, yields one record per CDR3 protein. The table has around 250,000 distinct CDR3 sequences, approximately 14% seen once. On this clonotype: Its specificity is not known.

Notes on the study in general: Ophthalmopathy, as predicted by the model, came a median 6.5 months after the prediction. Most expanded thyroid clonotypes above 0.001 recurred in blood.

V shed 5 bases and J 2 bases; nucleotides not matched to a gene: 10. The CDR3 is 19 amino acids. Germline V gene lookup returns CDR1 SGHKS and CDR2 YYEKEE (reference sequence). Uncontrolled infection, other autoimmune disease, pregnancy and lactation each barred patients from inclusion. PBMCs came from more than 8.5 ml fresh peripheral blood. The chain recombines TRBV5-5 with TRBJ2-1, with 16 nucleotides matching TRBD2. The clonotype was recovered from a woman between 40 and 55 years old with Graves' hyperthyroidism that later progressed to Graves' ophthalmopathy. The sample taken for sequencing was blood. The CDR3: CASSLPGLAGGNAYNEQFF. The CDR3, as DNA: TGTGCCAGCAGTTTGCCGGGACTAGCGGGAGGGAACGCCTACAATGAGCAGTTCTTC.